The next 22 T cell receptor beta chains were all read from a single sample in a study of T cell changes during pregnancy in multiple sclerosis. TCRdb keeps only in-frame clones here, not all; method: immunoSEQ multiplex PCR. The sample records more than 65,000 clones, around 93% being singletons. The sequences come from peripheral blood, collected in the first trimester of pregnancy. These receptors were taken from a female donor with multiple sclerosis, enrolled in a pregnancy study.

The V call is TRBV5-1, the J call TRBJ2-2; TRBD1 matches at 10 bases. The CDR3 is made up of 17 amino acids. V was clipped by 1 base and J by 4 bases; unmatched bases: 7. Germline CDR1 and CDR2: SGHRS and YFSETQ. The DNA for the CDR3 is TGCGCCAGCAGCTTGTTCTTCGGGACAGGGGTCACCGGGGAGCTGTTTTTT. Its protein product is CASSLFFGTGVTGELFF.

The chain has TRBV7-9 and TRBJ1-1; weak D call: TRBD1 (5 bases). CDR1 is SEHNR, CDR2 FQNEAQ, per germline (reference sequence). CDR3 size: 13 residues. V lost 7 bases to trimming and J lost 5 bases, with 14 bases between them. The CDR3 sequence is CASKGVEGTEAFF. The DNA for the CDR3 is TGTGCCAGCAAGGGTGTGGAGGGGACTGAAGCTTTCTTT.

The chain carries TRBV10-1 and TRBJ2-7; the D gene is possibly TRBD2 (5 bases). Per germline, CDR1 WNHNN and CDR2 SYGVQD (reference sequence). V was trimmed by 8 bases and J by 5 bases, leaving 13 bases between them. CDR3 size: 12 residues. CDR3 nucleotide sequence: TGCGCCAGCGGATCGGGGAGTAACGAGCAGTACTTC. Translation gives CASGSGSNEQYF.

V usage is TRBV7-2 and J usage is TRBJ2-1; the match to TRBD2 covers 9 bases. Trimming took 5 bases from V and 3 from J; bases not matched to a gene: 8. CDR1 is SGHTA, CDR2 FQGNSA, per germline. This CDR3 comprises 16 residues. CDR3 protein: CASSRGGGQIYNEQFF. In DNA form, the CDR3 reads TGTGCCAGCAGCCGCGGGGGGGGCCAGATCTACAATGAGCAGTTCTTC.

In DNA, the CDR3 is TGTGCCAGCAGCACGGGTCCCACAGATACGCAGTATTTT. Translation gives CASSTGPTDTQYF. V usage is TRBV7-6 and J usage is TRBJ2-3; D unclear. Between the trimmed V and J ends, which lost 5 bases and 2 bases, there was a span of 8 bases. This CDR3 spans 13 amino acids. Per germline, CDR1 SGHVS and CDR2 FNYEAQ.

This clone has more than one count but fewer than ten. This chain uses TRBV7-2 with TRBJ1-2; D perhaps matches TRBD1 (6 bases). Per germline, CDR1 SGHTA and CDR2 FQGNSA. The CDR3 spans 13 residues. V was shortened by 1 base and J by 5 bases, with 8 bases between the two germline ends. The CDR3 DNA is TGTGCCAGCAGCTTAGTGACAGGTTATGGCTACACCTTC. It specifies CASSLVTGYGYTF.

The genes are TRBV14 and TRBJ2-7; 7 bases map to TRBD1. Germline CDR1 and CDR2: SGHDN and FVKESK. There are 15 residues in the CDR3. The J segment lost 5 bases and the V segment lost 2 bases, leaving 9 bases of the junction unmatched. The CDR3 nucleotides read TGTGCCAGCAGCCAAAGGCTCAGGGGGTCCAACGAGCAGTACTTC. As protein: CASSQRLRGSNEQYF.

The V call is TRBV5-5, the J call TRBJ2-7, with a weak D call TRBD1 (5 bases). Trimming left V 5 bases short and J 0 bases short, with 9 bases between. Germline CDR1 reads SGHKS; CDR2 reads YYEKEE (reference sequence). This CDR3 contains 13 residues. CDR3 bases: TGTGCCAGCAGTCCGACAGACTCCTACGAGCAGTACTTC. This encodes CASSPTDSYEQYF.

The chain uses TRBV12-5 and TRBJ1-1, with D possibly being TRBD1 (6 bases). V lost 6 bases and J lost 6, with 20 bases in between. This CDR3 spans 15 amino acids. Germline CDR1 reads LGHNT; CDR2 reads FRNRAP. CDR3 sequence reads: CASGTGQGWFAEAFF. CDR3 bases: TGTGCTAGTGGAACAGGGCAGGGGTGGTTCGCTGAAGCTTTCTTT.

The CDR3 DNA follows: TGTGCCAGCAGCTTAGGCGACTTGGGCCAGTACTTC. This translates into CASSLGDLGQYF. The chain is built from TRBV7-6 and TRBJ2-5; D not resolved. This CDR3 spans 12 amino acids. Germline loops: CDR1 SGHVS, CDR2 FNYEAQ. Trimming left V 1 base short and J 10 bases short, with 10 bases between.

This chain joins TRBV6-1 and TRBJ2-2; TRBD1 might be the D (6 bases). The V gene lost 0 bases and the J gene lost 4 bases, with 12 bases spanning the gap. Germline CDR1 is MNHNS and CDR2 is SASEGT. This CDR3 has 16 residues. CDR3 in amino acids: CASSEANRVVTGELFF. In nucleotides, the CDR3 is TGTGCCAGCAGTGAAGCCAACAGGGTCGTCACCGGGGAGCTGTTTTTT.

The rearrangement joins TRBV7-2 to TRBJ2-3, with 10 positions matching TRBD1. The ends lost 4 bases at V and 4 bases at J; junction bases unmatched: 8. The CDR3 is 16 residues long. The germline gives CDR1 SGHTA, CDR2 FQGNSA. CDR3 sequence: CASSSGAGTGADTQYF. CDR3 sequence (DNA): TGTGCCAGCAGCTCCGGTGCCGGGACAGGGGCAGATACGCAGTATTTT.

This sequence joins TRBV28 and TRBJ2-5; 8 bases fit TRBD2. The CDR3 extends over 16 amino acids. CDR1 and CDR2 from the germline V gene are MDHEN and SYDVKM. The V segment lost 4 bases and the J segment 5 bases; nucleotides outside the gene matches: 12. CDR3 sequence reads: CASSSLGTSTSETQYF. Here the CDR3 DNA reads TGTGCCAGCAGTTCCCTCGGGACTAGTACTAGTGAGACCCAGTACTTC.

This clone came up many times. The chain employs TRBV4-3 and TRBJ2-7; weak D call: TRBD2 (6 bases). The length of the CDR3 is 13 residues. Germline V gene data show CDR1 as LGHNA and CDR2 as YSLEER. Trimming took 0 bases from V and 3 from J, leaving 6 bases between them. The CDR3 protein is CASSQDSGYEQYF. In DNA, the CDR3 is TGCGCCAGCAGCCAAGATAGCGGCTACGAGCAGTACTTC.

The chain recombines TRBV4-1 with TRBJ2-5; 7 bases agree with TRBD2. This CDR3 spans 14 amino acids. J lost 5 bases, V lost 1 base, and 4 bases had no gene match. The germline V gene encodes CDR1 MGHRA and CDR2 YSYEKL. Here the CDR3 reads CASSQGGGLETQYF. The CDR3, as DNA: TGCGCCAGCAGCCAAGGGGGAGGGTTGGAGACCCAGTACTTC.

V gene TRBV5-4 combines with J gene TRBJ2-1; no firm D call. Trimming removed 4 bases from V and 0 bases from J, with 20 bases in between. The germline V gene encodes CDR1 SGHNT and CDR2 YYREEE (reference sequence). The CDR3 is 18 amino acids. The CDR3 region has the DNA TGTGCCAGCAGCCTGCCTTTGGATTACAGTAGCTCCTACAATGAGCAGTTCTTC. Encoded protein: CASSLPLDYSSSYNEQFF.

This clone was detected only a few times. The rearrangement joins TRBV4-1 to TRBJ1-6; the match to TRBD1 covers 7 bases. V lost 8 bases to trimming and J lost 6 bases; unmatched junction nucleotides: 10. The CDR3 is 15 residues long. The germline V gene has CDR1 MGHRA and CDR2 YSYEKL. The CDR3 loop reads CASGIQGDINSPLHF. In DNA, the CDR3 is TGCGCCAGCGGAATCCAGGGGGACATTAATTCACCCCTCCACTTT.

CDR3: CAISPSEADTQYF. Written as DNA, the CDR3 is TGTGCCATCTCTCCTAGCGAGGCGGATACGCAGTATTTT. V gene TRBV10-3 combines with J gene TRBJ2-3, with D possibly TRBD2 on 6 matching bases. Germline V gives CDR1 ENHRY, CDR2 SYGVKD. Trimming removed 8 bases from V and 6 bases from J, with 15 bases in between. The CDR3 loop spans 13 amino acids.

This chain uses TRBV4-3 with TRBJ1-5; D uncertain. The CDR3 runs 14 residues. V was clipped by 0 bases and J by 3 bases, with 6 bases between them. Germline V lookup: CDR1 LGHNA, CDR2 YSLEER. CDR3 DNA sequence: TGCGCCAGCAGCCAAGATGGCCTCAATCAGCCCCAGCATTTT. It encodes CASSQDGLNQPQHF.

This clone came up once. The V gene is TRBV19, the J gene TRBJ2-2; 9 bases agree with TRBD1. The CDR3 is made up of 13 amino acids. The V gene's germline CDR1 is LNHDA and CDR2 SQIVND (reference sequence). J lost 4 bases, V lost 8 bases, and 2 bases had no gene match. CDR3 amino acids: CASGTGSTGELFF. CDR3 bases: TGTGCCAGTGGGACAGGGTCCACCGGGGAGCTGTTTTTT.

This clone was detected only a few times. The chain joins TRBV28 to TRBJ1-2, with 7 nucleotides matching TRBD1. This CDR3 spans 16 amino acids. Germline V gene sequence: CDR1 MDHEN, CDR2 SYDVKM. The J segment lost 0 bases and the V segment lost 6 bases, leaving 10 bases of the junction unmatched. The CDR3: CASSSTRQGPNYGYTF. The CDR3 DNA reads TGTGCCAGCAGCTCGACCAGACAGGGTCCTAACTATGGCTACACCTTC.

The chain joins TRBV10-1 to TRBJ2-1; D is ambiguous. Germline V CDR1 and CDR2: WNHNN, SYGVQD (reference sequence). V was clipped by 9 bases and J by 5 bases, with 8 bases between them. The CDR3 totals 11 residues. The CDR3 spells CASSTNNEQFF. The CDR3 nucleotides read TGCGCCAGTTCGACAAACAATGAGCAGTTCTTC.